A selection of T cell receptor beta chains follows, all from one sample in a study of identical twins. TCRdb re-derived calls from the 5' RACE reads in MiXCR, one entry per CDR3 protein. Among roughly 720,000 distinct CDR3 sequences, approximately 18% were seen once, and the ten largest hold around 12%. This same sample was also part of a study on T cells expressing NK-cell markers.

Sequences were obtained from PBMCs. The receptor source for this set is a young woman in good health. The CDR3 runs from the conserved cysteine through the conserved F or W. D genes are given only for firm matches. Rows give clone size only sometimes, using once, few, many, or a class for an expanded clone.

j_call clone_size d_call v_call cdr3_aa cdr3_nt
TRBJ2-3 few TRBD2 TRBV12-3/TRBV12-4 CASSQRETSGVTQYF TGTGCCAGCAGCCAACGAGAGACTAGCGGGGTTACGCAGTATTTT
TRBJ2-1 few TRBD2 TRBV6-2/TRBV6-3 CASSSSGRNPNEQFF TGTGCCAGCAGTTCTAGCGGGAGGAATCCCAATGAGCAGTTCTTC
TRBJ1-5 NA NA TRBV7-2 CASSLYRYQPQHF TGTGCCAGCAGCTTATACAGATATCAGCCCCAGCATTTT
TRBJ2-6 NA TRBD1 TRBV10-1 CASRFGTGPAFSGANVLTF TGCGCCAGCAGATTCGGGACAGGTCCAGCCTTCTCTGGGGCCAACGTCCTGACTTTC
TRBJ2-5 NA NA TRBV5-6 CASSKDLEETQYF TGTGCCAGCAGCAAGGACTTAGAAGAGACCCAGTACTTC
TRBJ2-7 NA TRBD1 TRBV9 CASSVGSGTDLSEQYF TGTGCCAGCAGCGTAGGGTCAGGGACAGACCTCTCCGAGCAGTACTTC
TRBJ2-3 NA TRBD2 TRBV7-3 CASSLRPGTSGHTDTQYF TGTGCCAGCAGCTTAAGGCCCGGGACTAGCGGGCATACAGATACGCAGTATTTT
TRBJ2-3 few NA TRBV5-1 CASSLGWTPYTQYF TGCGCCAGCAGCTTGGGATGGACTCCTTATACGCAGTATTTT
TRBJ2-5 NA NA TRBV2 CASPGRETQYF TGTGCCAGCCCAGGTCGGGAGACCCAGTACTTC
TRBJ1-1 few TRBD1 TRBV4-3 CASSLGTGVNTEAFF TGCGCCAGCAGCCTCGGGACAGGGGTGAACACTGAAGCTTTCTTT
TRBJ2-7 NA TRBD2 TRBV27 CASSLSVRQRGTYEQYF TGTGCCAGCAGTTTATCGGTGCGCCAGCGGGGAACCTACGAGCAGTACTTC
TRBJ1-4 NA NA TRBV5-1 CASSFTPGEKLFF TGCGCCAGCAGCTTTACCCCGGGTGAAAAACTGTTTTTT
TRBJ2-7 many NA TRBV6-5 CASSYSNEQYF TGTGCCAGCAGTTACTCGAACGAGCAGTACTTC
TRBJ2-1 NA TRBD2 TRBV20-1 CSASAVMIAGHNEQFF TGCAGTGCGTCCGCCGTCATGATAGCGGGACACAATGAGCAGTTCTTC
TRBJ2-7 few TRBD2 TRBV4-3 CASSRSGTKTYEQYF TGCGCCAGCAGCCGATCCGGGACTAAGACCTACGAGCAGTACTTC
TRBJ2-2 many TRBD1 TRBV20-1 CSARKGGQTGELFF TGCAGTGCTAGAAAAGGGGGCCAGACCGGGGAGCTGTTTTTT
TRBJ2-7 NA TRBD2 TRBV6-1 CASSRTSGDTYEQYF TGTGCCAGCAGTCGGACTAGCGGGGACACCTACGAGCAGTACTTC
TRBJ2-3 many NA TRBV12-3/TRBV12-4 CASSLWGTSDTQYF TGTGCCAGCAGTTTATGGGGAACGTCAGATACGCAGTATTTT
TRBJ2-1 NA NA TRBV12-3/TRBV12-4 CASSLWDEYNEQFF TGTGCCAGCAGCCTATGGGACGAATACAATGAGCAGTTCTTC
TRBJ1-1 few NA TRBV7-9 CASSRAREGNTEAFF TGTGCCAGCAGCCGGGCTCGGGAGGGGAACACTGAAGCTTTCTTT
TRBJ2-1 few NA TRBV10-1 CASSATIGNEQFF TGCGCCAGCAGTGCGACTATCGGCAATGAGCAGTTCTTC
TRBJ2-3 few NA TRBV20-1 CSARDASVGTDTQYF TGCAGTGCTAGAGATGCTAGCGTGGGCACAGATACGCAGTATTTT
TRBJ2-3 NA NA TRBV29-1 CSVVRPSGSTDTQYF TGCAGCGTTGTTCGCCCTAGTGGGAGCACAGATACGCAGTATTTT
TRBJ2-1 NA TRBD2 TRBV18 CASSPTRASGTSGFF TGTGCCAGCTCACCAACTCGGGCTAGCGGGACAAGCGGGTTCTTC
TRBJ2-1 NA NA TRBV29-1 CSAERYNEQFF TGCAGCGCCGAGCGGTACAATGAGCAGTTCTTC
TRBJ2-3 NA NA TRBV27 CASKPRGGTDTQYF TGTGCCAGCAAACCCCGAGGGGGCACAGATACGCAGTATTTT
TRBJ2-2 few NA TRBV12-3/TRBV12-4 CASSPHRAGELFF TGTGCCAGCAGCCCCCATCGGGCCGGGGAGCTGTTTTTT
TRBJ1-2 few NA TRBV12-3/TRBV12-4 CASTHLGAGYGYTF TGTGCCAGCACCCATCTCGGGGCAGGGTATGGCTACACCTTC
TRBJ1-5 few NA TRBV6-2/TRBV6-3 CASSQRGLQPQHF TGTGCCAGCAGTCAGAGGGGTTTGCAGCCCCAGCATTTT
TRBJ1-5 few TRBD1 TRBV6-2/TRBV6-3 CASRLDRGKINQPQHF TGTGCCAGCAGACTTGACAGGGGGAAGATCAATCAGCCCCAGCATTTT
TRBJ1-5 NA NA TRBV19 CASNPGRSNQPQHF TGTGCCAGTAATCCGGGGCGTAGCAATCAGCCCCAGCATTTT
TRBJ2-1 few TRBD1 TRBV7-8 CASSARDSSHNEQFF TGTGCCAGCAGCGCCCGGGACAGTAGCCACAATGAGCAGTTCTTC
TRBJ2-1 NA TRBD2 TRBV11-2 CASSLNGVGGRSYNEQFF TGTGCCAGCAGCTTAAATGGAGTGGGAGGGAGGTCCTACAATGAGCAGTTCTTC
TRBJ2-7 NA TRBD2 TRBV12-5 CASGRLRLAGDTYEQYF TGTGCTAGTGGCCGATTAAGACTAGCGGGAGACACCTACGAGCAGTACTTC
TRBJ1-6 many TRBD1 TRBV12-3/TRBV12-4 CASRQGGYNSPLHF TGTGCCAGCAGACAGGGGGGTTATAATTCACCCCTCCACTTT
TRBJ2-7 NA TRBD2 TRBV10-3 CAIRTGLAGKSSYEQYF TGTGCCATACGAACGGGACTAGCGGGGAAGAGCTCCTACGAGCAGTACTTC
TRBJ2-1 NA NA TRBV5-1 CASSLFADIPTNEQFF TGCGCCAGCAGCTTGTTTGCGGATATCCCCACGAATGAGCAGTTCTTC
TRBJ1-2 NA NA TRBV12-3/TRBV12-4 CASSFRAGSGYTF TGTGCCAGCAGTTTCAGGGCAGGGTCTGGCTACACCTTC
TRBJ2-7 NA NA TRBV7-2 CASSSLPRAEQYF TGTGCCAGCAGCTCCCTCCCGAGGGCGGAGCAGTACTTC
TRBJ2-5 NA NA TRBV12-3/TRBV12-4 CASSLAQTGMETQYF TGTGCCAGCAGTTTAGCGCAAACCGGGATGGAGACCCAGTACTTC
TRBJ2-2 once NA TRBV7-2 CASSLGGSNPGELFF TGTGCCAGCAGCTTAGGAGGTAGCAACCCCGGGGAGCTGTTTTTT
TRBJ2-1 NA NA TRBV29-1 CSDGDAGEQFF TGCAGCGACGGCGACGCTGGAGAGCAGTTCTTC
TRBJ2-1 NA TRBD2 TRBV4-3 CASSQDFAGAPYNEQFF TGCGCCAGCAGCCAAGATTTCGCGGGAGCCCCCTACAATGAGCAGTTCTTC
TRBJ2-7 NA NA TRBV12-3/TRBV12-4 CASRCSLGTYEQYF TGTGCCAGCAGATGCTCGCTTGGGACCTACGAGCAGTACTTC
TRBJ2-7 NA TRBD2 TRBV20-1 CSAESGLAVYEQYF TGCAGTGCTGAATCGGGACTAGCGGTTTACGAGCAGTACTTC
TRBJ2-1 few TRBD2 TRBV20-1 CSALGLVHEQFF TGCAGTGCTCTCGGACTAGTACATGAGCAGTTCTTC
TRBJ2-2 few TRBD1 TRBV15 CATSDRVLSGELFF TGTGCCACCAGCGACAGGGTCTTGTCCGGGGAGCTGTTTTTT
TRBJ2-7 few NA TRBV20-1 CSAEGLWGEGISYEQYF TGCAGTGCGGAGGGGTTATGGGGAGAAGGGATCTCCTACGAGCAGTACTTC
TRBJ2-7 NA TRBD2 TRBV6-2/TRBV6-3 CASTEGLAGIYEQYF TGTGCCAGCACCGAGGGACTAGCGGGAATCTACGAGCAGTACTTC
TRBJ2-3 NA TRBD2 TRBV7-2 CASSLVTGLTTDTQYF TGTGCCAGCAGCTTAGTTACGGGACTAACAACAGATACGCAGTATTTT
TRBJ1-1 few NA TRBV21-1 CASSKFVLGTEAFF TGTGCCAGCAGCAAATTCGTCCTCGGCACTGAAGCTTTCTTT
TRBJ2-7 NA NA TRBV27 CATTMFSGRGEQYF TGTGCCACCACAATGTTTAGCGGTAGGGGCGAGCAGTACTTC
TRBJ2-7 few NA TRBV29-1 CSVEPEGRWEQYF TGCAGCGTTGAACCGGAGGGGAGATGGGAGCAGTACTTC
TRBJ2-7 few TRBD1 TRBV6-4 CASSARTGGIYEQYF TGTGCCAGCAGTGCCCGGACAGGGGGCATATACGAGCAGTACTTC
TRBJ2-3 NA NA TRBV7-8 CASSFGRAPDTQYF TGTGCCAGCAGCTTTGGGCGGGCTCCGGATACGCAGTATTTT
TRBJ2-1 NA NA TRBV7-9 CASSLPRSGSYNEQFF TGTGCCAGCAGCTTACCCAGAAGCGGCTCCTACAATGAGCAGTTCTTC
TRBJ2-7 NA NA TRBV27 CASSPRPGSLLTYEQYF TGTGCCAGCAGTCCGCGGCCTGGGAGTCTCCTCACCTACGAGCAGTACTTC
TRBJ1-1 many TRBD1 TRBV2 CASSGQGNTEAFF TGTGCCAGCAGCGGACAGGGGAACACTGAAGCTTTCTTT
TRBJ2-1 few TRBD2 TRBV6-2/TRBV6-3 CASRMERGSYNEQFF TGTGCCAGCAGAATGGAGCGGGGCTCCTACAATGAGCAGTTCTTC
TRBJ1-6 many NA TRBV20-1 CSASRQPNSPLHF TGCAGTGCTAGTCGACAGCCCAATTCACCCCTCCACTTT